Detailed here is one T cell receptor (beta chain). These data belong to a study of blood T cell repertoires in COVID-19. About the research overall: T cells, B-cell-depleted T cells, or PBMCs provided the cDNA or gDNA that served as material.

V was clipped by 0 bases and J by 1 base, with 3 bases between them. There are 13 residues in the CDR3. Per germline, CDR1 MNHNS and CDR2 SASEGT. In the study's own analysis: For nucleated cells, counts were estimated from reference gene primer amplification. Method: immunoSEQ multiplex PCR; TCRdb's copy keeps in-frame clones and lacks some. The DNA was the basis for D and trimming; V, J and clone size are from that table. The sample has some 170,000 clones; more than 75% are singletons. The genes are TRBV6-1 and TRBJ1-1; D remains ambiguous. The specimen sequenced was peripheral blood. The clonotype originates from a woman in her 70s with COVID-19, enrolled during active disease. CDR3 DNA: TGTGCCAGCAGTGAAGCACAGAACACTGAAGCTTTCTTT. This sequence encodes CASSEAQNTEAFF.